This T cell receptor beta chain was recorded in a study of T cell therapy after organ transplantation. Study-level information: T cells were expanded about two weeks with 30 CMV class I/II epitopes. Up to 6 doses were given at 2-week intervals.

TCRdb keeps only in-frame clones here, not all; method: immunoSEQ multiplex PCR. The table records 15,000 to 20,000 clones, roughly four fifths of them present only once. Sample time point: 4-8 weeks after completion of therapy. As to this clone: The antigen remains undetermined.

This TCR derives from a human patient who had received a solid organ transplant and had CMV disease. Some T cells may have originated in the graft donor. This specimen consisted of CD8+ T cells from blood, obtained after autologous CMV-specific T cell therapy.

The CDR3 DNA reads TGTGCCAGCAGCCCGGGACAGGGACCCTATGGCTACACCTTC. Translation: CASSPGQGPYGYTF. The chain recombines TRBV11-2 with TRBJ1-2; TRBD1 aligns across 9 bases. Germline V gene data show CDR1 as SGHAT and CDR2 as FQNNGV. Unmatched junction bases numbered 5, after V lost 5 bases and J lost 4 bases. CDR3 length: 14 amino acids.